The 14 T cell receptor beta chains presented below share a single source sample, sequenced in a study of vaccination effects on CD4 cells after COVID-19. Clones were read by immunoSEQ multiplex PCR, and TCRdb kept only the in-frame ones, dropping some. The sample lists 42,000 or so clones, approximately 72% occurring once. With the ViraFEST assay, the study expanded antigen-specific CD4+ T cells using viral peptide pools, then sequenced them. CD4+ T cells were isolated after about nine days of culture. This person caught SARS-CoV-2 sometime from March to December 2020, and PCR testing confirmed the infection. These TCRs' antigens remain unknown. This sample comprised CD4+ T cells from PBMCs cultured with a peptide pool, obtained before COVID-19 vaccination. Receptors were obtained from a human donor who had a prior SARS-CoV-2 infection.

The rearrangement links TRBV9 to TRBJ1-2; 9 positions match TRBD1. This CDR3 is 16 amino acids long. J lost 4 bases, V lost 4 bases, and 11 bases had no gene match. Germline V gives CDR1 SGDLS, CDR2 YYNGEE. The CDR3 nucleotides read TGTGCCAGCAGCTCACCTCCGGGACAGGGAACCTATGGCTACACCTTC. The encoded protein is CASSSPPGQGTYGYTF. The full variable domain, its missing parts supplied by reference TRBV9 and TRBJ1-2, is DSGVTQTPKHLITATGQRVTLRCSPRSGDLSVYWYQQSLDQGLQFLIQYYNGEERAKGNILERFSAQQFPDLHSELNLSSLELGDSALYFCASSSPPGQGTYGYTFGSGTRLTVV.

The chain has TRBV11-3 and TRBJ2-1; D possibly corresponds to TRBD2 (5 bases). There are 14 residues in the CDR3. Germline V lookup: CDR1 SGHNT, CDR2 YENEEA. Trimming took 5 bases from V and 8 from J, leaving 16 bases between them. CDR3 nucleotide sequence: TGTGCCAGCAGCGCTATTCTAGCATCCTATGAGCAGTTCTTC. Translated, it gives CASSAILASYEQFF. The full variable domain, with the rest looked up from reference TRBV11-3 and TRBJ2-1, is EAGVVQSPRYKIIEKKQPVAFWCNPISGHNTLYWYLQNLGQGPELLIRYENEEAVDDSQLPKDRFSAERLKGVDSTLKIQPAELGDSAVYLCASSAILASYEQFFGPGTRLTVL.

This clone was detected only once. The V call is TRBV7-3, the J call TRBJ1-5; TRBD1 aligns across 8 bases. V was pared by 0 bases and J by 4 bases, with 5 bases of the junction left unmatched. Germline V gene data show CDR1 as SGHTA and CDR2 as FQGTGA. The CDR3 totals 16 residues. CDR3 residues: CASSLTQGAQNQPQHF. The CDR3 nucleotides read TGTGCCAGCAGCTTAACCCAGGGGGCGCAGAATCAGCCCCAGCATTTT.

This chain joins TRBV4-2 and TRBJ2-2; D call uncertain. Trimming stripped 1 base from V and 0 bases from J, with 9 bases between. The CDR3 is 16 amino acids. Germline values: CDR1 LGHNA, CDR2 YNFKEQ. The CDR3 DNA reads TGTGCCAGCAGCCAAGTGGCCAGAGCGAACACCGGGGAGCTGTTTTTT. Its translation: CASSQVARANTGELFF.

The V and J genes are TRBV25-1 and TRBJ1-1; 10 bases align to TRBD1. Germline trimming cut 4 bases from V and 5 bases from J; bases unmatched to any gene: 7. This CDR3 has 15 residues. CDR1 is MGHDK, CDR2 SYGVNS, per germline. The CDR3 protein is CASSVAGTGDTEAFF. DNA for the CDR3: TGTGCCAGCAGTGTCGCCGGGACAGGGGATACTGAAGCTTTCTTT.

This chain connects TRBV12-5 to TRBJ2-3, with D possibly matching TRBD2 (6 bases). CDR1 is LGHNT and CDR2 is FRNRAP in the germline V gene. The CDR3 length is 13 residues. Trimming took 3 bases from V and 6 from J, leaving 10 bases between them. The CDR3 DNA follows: TGTGCTAGTGGTTTTGCGGGACTCGATACGCAGTATTTT. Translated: CASGFAGLDTQYF.

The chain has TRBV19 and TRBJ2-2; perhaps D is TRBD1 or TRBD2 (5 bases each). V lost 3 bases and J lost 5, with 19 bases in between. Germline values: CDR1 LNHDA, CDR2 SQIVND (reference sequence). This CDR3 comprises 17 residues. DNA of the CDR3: TGTGCCAGTAGTATCAGATCTGGGCAGGGCGGGACCGGGGAGCTGTTTTTT. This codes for CASSIRSGQGGTGELFF.

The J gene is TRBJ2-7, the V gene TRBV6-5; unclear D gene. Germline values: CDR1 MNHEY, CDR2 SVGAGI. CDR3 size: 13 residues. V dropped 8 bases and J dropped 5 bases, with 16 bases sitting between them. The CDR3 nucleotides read TGTGCCAGCCGTTCCACGAACCGAGACGAGCAGTACTTC. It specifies CASRSTNRDEQYF.

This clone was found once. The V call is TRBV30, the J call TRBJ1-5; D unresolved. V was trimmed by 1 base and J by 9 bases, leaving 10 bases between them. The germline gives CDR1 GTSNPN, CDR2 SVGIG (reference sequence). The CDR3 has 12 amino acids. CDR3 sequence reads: CAWSEVPGPQHF. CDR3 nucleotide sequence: TGTGCCTGGAGTGAAGTACCAGGGCCCCAGCATTTT.

The CDR3 protein is CASSSGAANTGELFF. The CDR3 DNA is TGTGCCAGCTCCTCAGGGGCGGCTAACACCGGGGAGCTGTTTTTT. The rearrangement uses TRBV11-3 and TRBJ2-2; tentatively, D is TRBD1 (6 bases). CDR3 size: 15 residues. CDR1 and CDR2 from the germline V gene are SGHNT and YENEEA. V lost 8 bases and J 2 bases, leaving 15 bases between the germline ends.

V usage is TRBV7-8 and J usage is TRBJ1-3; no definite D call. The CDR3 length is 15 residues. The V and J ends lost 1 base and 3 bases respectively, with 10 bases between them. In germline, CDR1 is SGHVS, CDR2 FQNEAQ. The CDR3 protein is CASSLDLAGGNTIYF. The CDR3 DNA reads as TGTGCCAGCAGCTTAGATTTGGCAGGTGGAAACACCATATATTTT.

CDR3 sequence (DNA): TGTGCCAGCAGTAAAGGAGAGACCCAGTACTTC. Protein product: CASSKGETQYF. The chain combines TRBV6-6 with TRBJ2-5; D uncertain. The CDR3 consists of 11 residues. Trimming stripped 5 bases from V and 4 bases from J, with 5 bases between. Looked up from germline, CDR1 is MNHNY and CDR2 is SVGAGI (reference sequence).

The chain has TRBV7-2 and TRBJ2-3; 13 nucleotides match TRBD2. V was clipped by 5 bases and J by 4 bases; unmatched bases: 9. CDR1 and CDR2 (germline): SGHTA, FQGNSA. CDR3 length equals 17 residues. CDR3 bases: TGTGCCAGCAGCACAGGGGGACTAGCGGGACTATCAGATACGCAGTATTTT. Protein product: CASSTGGLAGLSDTQYF.

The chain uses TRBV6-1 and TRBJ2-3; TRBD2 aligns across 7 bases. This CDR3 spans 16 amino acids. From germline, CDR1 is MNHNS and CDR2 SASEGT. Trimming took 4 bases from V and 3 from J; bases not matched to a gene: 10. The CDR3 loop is CASSGRMGGWTDTQYF. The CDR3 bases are TGTGCCAGCAGTGGGCGGATGGGGGGGTGGACAGATACGCAGTATTTT.